This T cell receptor (beta chain) stems from a study of a mutant IDH1 vaccine in newly diagnosed glioma. The overall study: The study started vaccination 4-6 weeks after radiotherapy alone, or with temozolomide cycles. The earlier regimen, radiotherapy, temozolomide, or both, was most often both.

As concerns this clone: Its antigen is still unknown.

V was clipped by 3 bases and J by 1 base, with 7 bases between them. The CDR3 has 13 amino acids. Germline CDR1 and CDR2: SEHNR and FQNEAQ (reference sequence). The time point was: week 47, end of study. Each dose delivered 300 ug of mutant IDH1 20-mer peptide subcutaneously with imiquimod. The patients were given eight vaccinations, one each in weeks 1, 3, 5, 7, 11, 15, 19 and 23. Donor diagnoses consisted of new WHO grade 3 or 4 IDH1-mutant, ATRX-lost astrocytomas. Profiled with immunoSEQ multiplex PCR; TCRdb holds only in-frame clones, not every one. The table includes over 30,000 clones, around 90% detected once.

The origin of this receptor is a woman between 35 and 50 years old with glioma. The rearrangement joins TRBV7-9 to TRBJ2-7; D is uncertain. The sample was PBMCs, taken from a glioma patient whose treatment included an IDH1 peptide vaccine. The CDR3 is CASSFGVSYEQYF. CDR3 coding DNA: TGTGCCAGCAGCTTTGGGGTTTCCTACGAGCAGTACTTC. The entire variable domain, with the rest obtained from reference TRBV7-9 and TRBJ2-7, is as follows: DTGVSQNPRHKITKRGQNVTFRCDPISEHNRLYWYRQTLGQGPEFLTYFQNEAQLEKSRLLSDRFSAERPKGSFSTLEIQRTEQGDSAMYLCASSFGVSYEQYFGPGTRLTVT.